The sequence of this T cell receptor (beta chain) was determined in a study of cytomegalovirus exposure and HLA in healthy donors listed by TCRdb under 2017. In terms of the full investigation: According to an earlier analysis of 587 of the donors, about 170 million T cells yielded roughly 110 million unique TCR beta sequences and approximately 300 Gb of sequence data. High-throughput TCR immunosequencing, statistical association of individual TCRs with disease status, and machine learning were combined to predict cytomegalovirus infection status. In a later analysis, previously published TCR beta repertoires from 600 to 850 donors were re-analyzed and high-resolution HLA genotyping was added so that TCR occurrence patterns could be studied. HLA typing included class I and class II loci at four-digit resolution. Among the roughly 400 genotyped donors, around 81% belonged to the genetic ancestry cluster associated with self-reported Caucasian donors. Typing coverage differed by locus: A, B, C, DRB1 and DQB1 were typed in roughly 629-630 donors, DQA1 in around 500, DPA1 in approximately 600, and DPB1 in 400 to 490. An early release covering more than 500 HLA-typed donors comprised around 300 gigabases of sequencing data and approximately 85 million unique TCR sequences. In a later genetic analysis, genome-wide SNP genotypes for about three fifths of the roughly 670 donors were used, and that subset was treated as a discovery cohort. All discovery cohort repertoires had been generated on a single sequencing platform. The aim of the study was to test whether cataloging public T cell receptors could identify signatures of past pathogen exposure. Rather than drawing on any new phenotypic data, the later analysis identified candidate immune exposures from TCR beta sequences and the way those sequences occurred across donors. Besides the first cohort of more than 650 subjects, a separate validation cohort made up of 120 different subjects was used. An earlier analysis of several hundred of the donors applied high-throughput TCR beta sequencing to assess whether each TCR beta V gene segment acted as functional or pseudogenic. The T cell repertoires of roughly 660 subjects were profiled by immunosequencing and related to cytomegalovirus serostatus. On average, 235,054 unique TCR beta nucleotide sequences were sequenced per donor among 398 genotyped donors of the cohort, with around 19% of those sequences being non-productive. Five DR-DQ haplotypes were treated as single units for association and clustering because of strong linkage in the cohort. Donor age, sex, ethnicity and CMV serostatus were compiled alongside the repertoire data.

CDR1 SGHDN and CDR2 FVKESK were looked up in the germline V gene. The junction shows trimming of 6 bases on V and 3 bases on J, and the gene matches do not reach 21 bases of it. Its CDR3 holds 20 amino acids, cysteine through phenylalanine. CDR3 DNA only is kept here, 60 bases in frame from base 1. General conclusions and limits of the study: A total of fewer than 200 TCR beta chains were listed by the study as associated with cytomegalovirus. In a later analysis, the rate of TCR association differed among HLA loci, with DRB1 alleles having the most associated TCRs and HLA-C alleles having the fewest. A later genetic analysis reported fewer N-insertions in productive TCRs among donors in an Asian-associated ancestry cluster than the roughly 620-donor mean. Correlated functional status among segregating V segments might be attributable to linkage disequilibrium, but an unknown experimental factor could not be ruled out. Most TCR sequences were seen in very few donors, while some public TCRs were found in many individuals. At a false discovery rate of 0.05, a later analysis linked 16,000 or so TCR beta sequences to specific HLA alleles. A further reported finding was that TCR beta sequences accurately predicted the HLA-A and HLA-B alleles for most subjects in the first cohort. Assigning TCR associations to individual alleles was difficult when HLA alleles, especially DR and DQ, strongly co-occurred. The presence/absence analyses assumed that sequencing depth was roughly uniform across donors, and that assumption may not be true. An association between a missense DCLRE1C variant and V-gene and J-gene trimming of TCR beta chains was found in a later genetic analysis and replicated in an independent cohort. In an earlier analysis of around 600 of the donors, most TCR beta V segments appeared in productive rearrangements about 87% or about 30% of the time, broadly matching IMGT annotations. Because counts were too low, about 17 rarely observed V segments, including chromosome 9 orphons, were excluded from the earlier analysis of about 500 of the donors. This cohort had only TCR beta chains sequenced, and the lack of alpha or paired-chain data limited which features could be detected. In vitro tests confirmed that a few of the cytomegalovirus-associated TCR beta chains recognize cytomegalovirus antigens. In a later analysis, several top co-occurrence clusters were reported to appear linked to parvovirus B19, influenza, CMV and Epstein-Barr virus. The authors suggested that the approach could potentially be generalized to other disease states and immunological phenotypes. Some IMGT-functional V segments, including TRBV6-2 and TRBV6-3, could not be distinguished by the 87-base-pair reads and were therefore excluded. Cytomegalovirus status was reported to be diagnosed by the classifier with high specificity and sensitivity in both the original and validation cohorts. Compared with equally common non-associated chains, HLA-associated TCR beta chains in a later analysis were more clonally expanded and had lower generation probabilities. For the cohort, immune exposure information was limited to CMV serostatus. Because HLA typing was missing for some donors at each locus, association tests included only the typed subset. A later analysis found that most CMV-associated TCR beta chains appeared HLA-restricted, with HLA associations seemingly driven largely by CMV exposure. A group of highly shared sequence variants was considered likely to be a technical artifact of the sequencing pipeline.

Library prep was done by the immunoSEQ multiplex PCR assay. A mixture of 60 forward primers for TCR Vbeta segments and 13 reverse primers for TCR Jbeta segments was used in the multiplex PCR. The CDR3 region of rearranged TCR beta genes was amplified from genomic DNA with a multiplex PCR assay. Amplified TCR beta libraries were sequenced as 87-base-pair reads on the Illumina HiSeq System. On the study's bioinformatics: A later analysis tallied 80 million to 95 million unique TCR beta chains across the 666 repertoires, and approximately 12 million of those chains were shared by two or more donors. Raw reads were error-corrected and collapsed into unique sequences by a nearest-neighbor algorithm in which closely related sequences were merged to remove PCR and sequencing errors. V, D and J gene segments were assigned by aligning CDR3 sequences to IMGT reference sequences. For a sequence to be retained, a match of at least six nucleotides to both a V gene segment and a J gene segment was required. A rearrangement was called productive if the CDR3 had no stop codons and remained in frame with V and J, and every other rearrangement was called non-productive. CDR3 was defined according to IMGT convention as the region running from the second conserved V-encoded cysteine to the conserved J-encoded phenylalanine. The earlier analysis of roughly 590 of the donors excluded sequences that lacked an unambiguous match to a single V gene segment. In an earlier analysis of 587 of the donors, V segments were called functional above 56.7% productive rearrangements and were called segregating when the between-donor standard deviation exceeded 5%. A statistical classification framework was built to diagnose cytomegalovirus status from the catalog of TCR beta chain sequences. A later analysis assigned V and J genes by comparing TCR nucleotide sequences with IMGT/GENE-DB human TR gene sequences. In a later analysis, CDR3 sequences and most-parsimonious VDJ recombination scenarios were assigned using the TCRdist pipeline. A later analysis defined each TCR beta chain by its CDR3 amino acid sequence plus V-gene family, and excluded reads lacking a unique V-gene family. As a way to deal with suspected cross-contamination and a sequencing artifact, a later analysis dropped under 600 nucleotide sequences that were highly shared and had low generation probability. For each public chain, a later analysis derived a clonal expansion index from normalized ranks of inferred template counts within each repertoire. In a later analysis, generation probabilities were computed with a VDJ recombination model fitted to out-of-frame rearrangements, and the resulting probabilities were checked against IGoR. A later analysis scored TCR-TCR, TCR-HLA and TCR-CMV co-occurrence with hypergeometric tests, applying a repertoire-size bias correction to TCR pairs. False discovery rates were estimated in a later analysis by permuting HLA or CMV assignments 20 times. In a later analysis, co-occurring TCRs were grouped with DBSCAN, and TCRdist sequence similarity was added when clustering was performed within HLA-allele-positive subsets. Repertoires with fewer than 30,000 or more than 120,000 public chains were left out of co-occurrence clustering, as were a handful of repertoires with anomalous nucleotide sharing. The immuneACCESS repertoire file appears here via TCRdb, limited to in-frame rearrangements. These files lack a portion of the clones; in checked studies, under half of the deficit traces to unresolved V genes, and the cause of the others is not known. The V and J calls and clone size come from that table; D and trimming were worked out from the DNA. For this sample the table gives approximately 210,000 clones, of which about four fifths were detected only once. Together, the top ten hold 0.39% of the sample.

The cohort was made up of 666 healthy bone marrow donors. Cohort members were all nominally healthy when sampled, although unrecorded immune exposures were likely present. The donor was CMV seropositive and was included in the group of 289 seropositive cohort members. Each donor provided a peripheral blood sample, and peripheral blood mononuclear cells were used for TCR beta sequencing. The Qiagen DNeasy Blood Extraction Kit was used to extract genomic DNA from the blood cell samples. With regard to this clone: No cognate antigen has been identified for it. No much larger clone is present one base from it, and per-base qualities are unavailable.

The TCR comes from a male donor in good health and CMV-seropositive. This chain is built from TRBV14 and TRBJ2-3; 10 central nucleotides agree with TRBD1. Sequencing was done on a sample of PBMCs. The DNA sequence follows: TGTGCCAGCAGAAAGAGAGGCCCTCTGGGACAGGGGTTGGGTACAGATACGCAGTATTTT. It is translated as CASRKRGPLGQGLGTDTQYF.